Included here is one T cell receptor beta chain sequence, with context. This specimen comes from a study of blood T cell repertoires in COVID-19. Source study methods: Amplification of reference gene primers was used by the study to estimate nucleated cell counts. Libraries were prepared by immunoSEQ multiplex PCR; TCRdb keeps only in-frame clonotypes and omits some of them. V and J calls and clone size are those listed in that table; D and trimming were worked out from the DNA. This repertoire shows 100,000 to 140,000 clones, 75% to 95% found once; its top ten account for around 1.2%. With 5 bases removed from V and 6 bases from J, the gap between germline ends came to 13 bases. The CDR3 extends over 13 amino acids.

This clonotype was obtained from a woman in her 30s with acute or convalescent COVID-19. Material for sequencing was peripheral blood. V and J are TRBV12-3 or TRBV12-4 and TRBJ1-2; D is undetermined. CDR3 sequence (DNA): TGTGCCAGCAGTGAGGGAAAGGCAAATGGCTACACCTTC. Its protein is CASSEGKANGYTF.